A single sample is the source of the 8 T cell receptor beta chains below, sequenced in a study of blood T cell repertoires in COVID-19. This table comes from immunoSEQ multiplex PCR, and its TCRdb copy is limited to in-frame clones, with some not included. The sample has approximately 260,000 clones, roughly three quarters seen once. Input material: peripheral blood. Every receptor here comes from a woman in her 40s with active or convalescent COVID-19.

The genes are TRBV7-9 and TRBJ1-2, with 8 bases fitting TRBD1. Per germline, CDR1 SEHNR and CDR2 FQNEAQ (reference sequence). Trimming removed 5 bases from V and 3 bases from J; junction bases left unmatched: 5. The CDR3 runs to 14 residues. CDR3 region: CASSKGQGYYGYTF. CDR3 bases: TGTGCCAGCAGCAAAGGACAGGGCTACTATGGCTACACCTTC. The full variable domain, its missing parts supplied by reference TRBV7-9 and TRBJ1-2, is DTGVSQNPRHKITKRGQNVTFRCDPISEHNRLYWYRQTLGQGPEFLTYFQNEAQLEKSRLLSDRFSAERPKGSFSTLEIQRTEQGDSAMYLCASSKGQGYYGYTFGSGTRLTVV.

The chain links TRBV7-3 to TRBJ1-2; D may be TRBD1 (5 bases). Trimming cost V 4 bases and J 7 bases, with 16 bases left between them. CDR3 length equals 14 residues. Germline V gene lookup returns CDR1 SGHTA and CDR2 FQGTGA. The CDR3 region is CASSSSGGSSGYTF. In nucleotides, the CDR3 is TGTGCCAGCAGCTCATCTGGGGGGAGCTCTGGCTACACCTTC.

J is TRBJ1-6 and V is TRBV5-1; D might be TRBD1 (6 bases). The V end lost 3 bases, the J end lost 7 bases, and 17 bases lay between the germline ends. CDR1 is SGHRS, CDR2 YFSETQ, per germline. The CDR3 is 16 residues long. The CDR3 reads CASSSETGEGNSPLHF. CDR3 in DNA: TGCGCCAGCAGCTCAGAGACAGGTGAAGGAAATTCACCCCTCCACTTT.

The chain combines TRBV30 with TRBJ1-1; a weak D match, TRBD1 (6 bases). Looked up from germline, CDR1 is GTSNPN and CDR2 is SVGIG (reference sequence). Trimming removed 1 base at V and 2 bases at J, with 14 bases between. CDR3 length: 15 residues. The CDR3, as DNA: TGTGCCTGGAGTGGTATGCGGACAGCTAACACTGAAGCTTTCTTT. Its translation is CAWSGMRTANTEAFF.

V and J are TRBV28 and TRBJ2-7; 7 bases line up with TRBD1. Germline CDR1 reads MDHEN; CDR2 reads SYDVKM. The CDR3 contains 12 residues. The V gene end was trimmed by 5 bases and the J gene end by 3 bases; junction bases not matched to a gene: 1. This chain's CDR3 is CASSDRVYEQYV. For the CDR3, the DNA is TGTGCCAGCAGTGACAGGGTCTACGAGCAGTACGTC.

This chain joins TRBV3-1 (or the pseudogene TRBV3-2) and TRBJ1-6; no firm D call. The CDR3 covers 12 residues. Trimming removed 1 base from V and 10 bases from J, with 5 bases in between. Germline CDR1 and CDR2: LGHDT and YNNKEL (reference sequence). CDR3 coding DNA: TGTGCCAGCAGCCAAGGTCAGTCACCCCTCCACTTT. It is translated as CASSQGQSPLHF.

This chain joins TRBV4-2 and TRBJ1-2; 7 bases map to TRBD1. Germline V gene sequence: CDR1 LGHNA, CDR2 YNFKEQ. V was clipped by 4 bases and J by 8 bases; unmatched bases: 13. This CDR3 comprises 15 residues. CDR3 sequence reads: CASSRLSEGARGYTF. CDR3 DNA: TGTGCCAGCAGCCGATTATCCGAGGGGGCGAGGGGCTACACCTTC.

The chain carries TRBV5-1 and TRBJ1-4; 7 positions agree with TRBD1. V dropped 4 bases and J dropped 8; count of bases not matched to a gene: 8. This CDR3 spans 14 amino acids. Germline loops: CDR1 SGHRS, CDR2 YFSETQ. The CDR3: CASSSRQGQEKLFF. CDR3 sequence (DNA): TGCGCCAGCAGCAGCAGACAGGGTCAGGAAAAACTGTTTTTT.